This T cell receptor (beta chain) was captured in a study of vaccination effects on CD4 cells after COVID-19 (dated by TCRdb to between 2021 and 2022). A note on the overall study: After vaccination, three convalescent patients were sampled at an early time point (day +14) and at a late time point (day +241, +227 and +161, respectively). Altogether, around 11 COVID-19 convalescent patients and 4 SARS-CoV-2-naive healthy vaccine recipients made up the full study. Post-vaccine samples across the study were collected a median of 72 days after the second dose, with a range of 14 to 241. The Oncomine TCR Beta short-read assay on an Illumina iSeq 100 was used to sequence cultures from other donors in the study. In both COVID-19 convalescent patients and infection-naive vaccine recipients, the study compared SARS-CoV-2 spike-specific CD4+ TCR repertoires from before mRNA vaccination with those from after it.

The investigation overall reported the following: The study was limited by a small number of convalescent patients and lacked early post-infection timepoints. In convalescent patients, the post-vaccine spike-reactive repertoire was composed mainly of new vaccine-induced clones that were largely distinct from infection-induced clones. Marked clonal contraction was observed in both infection-induced and vaccine-induced clones at late post-vaccination timepoints, consistent with waning T cell responses.

Trimmed from V: 5 bases; trimmed from J: 2 bases; junction bases lacking a gene match: 7. CDR1 SGHAT and CDR2 FQDESV were looked up in the germline V gene (reference sequence). From the cysteine up to the phenylalanine, the CDR3 has a length of 15 residues. Just the 45-base CDR3 DNA is kept, in frame starting at base 1. Library method: the immunoSEQ multiplex PCR assay. TCR beta CDR3 sequencing was performed on DNA from the cultured, isolated CD4+ T cells. For the original study's pipeline: The analysis removed non-productive TCR sequences, trimmed reads to the CDR3 region, and retained only CDR3s that were 7 or more amino acids long. The MANAFEST web app was used to pick out antigen-specific clonotypes by comparing their expansion in peptide wells with that in reference cultures. Positive clones required FDR<0.05 expansion versus reference and all other wells, odds ratio above 5, and frequency above 0.1% in two replicate wells. Cross-reactive clonotypes were defined as significantly expanded in SARS-CoV-2 spike wells and in at least one common cold coronavirus spike condition. CDR3 similarity was assessed by Levenshtein distance using the stringdist R package, and unrooted trees were constructed with ape in R 3.6.1. TCRdb retrieved this table from immuneACCESS and kept in-frame rearrangements only. Not all clones are present; in checked studies, unresolved V genes account for under half, and no reason is known for the remainder. The V and J calls and clone size were taken over from that table, and D and trimming were inferred from the DNA. Within this sample are about 13,000 clones, with approximately 73% of them counted one time only. Of the sample, roughly 31% falls within the top ten clones.

In the ViraFEST assay, PBMC were stimulated with viral peptide pools, and antigen-specific CD4+ T cell clonotypes were then identified by expansion using TCR sequencing. After about 9 days of culture, CD4+ T cells were isolated with the EasySep CD4+ T cell isolation kit. PCR-confirmed SARS-CoV-2 infection had occurred in convalescent patients between March and December 2020, before the Alpha, Beta and Delta variants emerged in the United States. Participants received two doses of either the BNT162b2 or the mRNA-1273 mRNA SARS-CoV-2 vaccine. Each well held 2 million to 2.5 million PBMC cultured in IMDM containing 5% human AB serum, roughly 9.6 IU/ml IL-2 and gentamicin, along with about 9.3 ug/ml peptides. On days 3 and 7, half of the culture medium was replaced with fresh IL-2-containing medium. Unless otherwise noted, each peptide stimulation condition was cultured in triplicate wells. Using Ficoll-Paque Plus gradient centrifugation, PBMC were separated from whole blood and then either used fresh or cryopreserved at -140C. Overlapping peptide pools spanned the spike proteins of SARS-CoV-2 and the common cold coronaviruses HCoV-NL63, HCoV-OC43 and HCoV-229E. The QIAamp micro DNA kit was used to extract genomic DNA from the cultured CD4+ T cells.

Comment on this clone: Its antigen remains undetermined. No base quality values were provided; no much bigger clone lies one nucleotide off.

The sequence was collected from a human donor who had a prior SARS-CoV-2 infection. The sample was CD4+ T cells from PBMCs cultured with HCoV-NL63 spike peptides, taken after COVID-19 vaccination. Read against the paper, the sample's cell subset or site label means: HCoV-NL63 spike overlapping peptide pool stimulation. The chain joins TRBV11-1 to TRBJ2-3; 7 middle bases align to TRBD2. The nucleotides are TGTGCCAGCAGCCAACTAGCGCGTAACACAGATACGCAGTATTTT. The translation is CASSQLARNTDTQYF. Supplemented by the reference TRBV11-1 and TRBJ2-3 proteins around the CDR3, the complete variable domain is EAEVAQSPRYKITEKSQAVAFWCDPISGHATLYWYRQILGQGPELLVQFQDESVVDDSQLPKDRFSAERLKGVDSTLKIQPAELGDSAMYLCASSQLARNTDTQYFGPGTRLTVL.